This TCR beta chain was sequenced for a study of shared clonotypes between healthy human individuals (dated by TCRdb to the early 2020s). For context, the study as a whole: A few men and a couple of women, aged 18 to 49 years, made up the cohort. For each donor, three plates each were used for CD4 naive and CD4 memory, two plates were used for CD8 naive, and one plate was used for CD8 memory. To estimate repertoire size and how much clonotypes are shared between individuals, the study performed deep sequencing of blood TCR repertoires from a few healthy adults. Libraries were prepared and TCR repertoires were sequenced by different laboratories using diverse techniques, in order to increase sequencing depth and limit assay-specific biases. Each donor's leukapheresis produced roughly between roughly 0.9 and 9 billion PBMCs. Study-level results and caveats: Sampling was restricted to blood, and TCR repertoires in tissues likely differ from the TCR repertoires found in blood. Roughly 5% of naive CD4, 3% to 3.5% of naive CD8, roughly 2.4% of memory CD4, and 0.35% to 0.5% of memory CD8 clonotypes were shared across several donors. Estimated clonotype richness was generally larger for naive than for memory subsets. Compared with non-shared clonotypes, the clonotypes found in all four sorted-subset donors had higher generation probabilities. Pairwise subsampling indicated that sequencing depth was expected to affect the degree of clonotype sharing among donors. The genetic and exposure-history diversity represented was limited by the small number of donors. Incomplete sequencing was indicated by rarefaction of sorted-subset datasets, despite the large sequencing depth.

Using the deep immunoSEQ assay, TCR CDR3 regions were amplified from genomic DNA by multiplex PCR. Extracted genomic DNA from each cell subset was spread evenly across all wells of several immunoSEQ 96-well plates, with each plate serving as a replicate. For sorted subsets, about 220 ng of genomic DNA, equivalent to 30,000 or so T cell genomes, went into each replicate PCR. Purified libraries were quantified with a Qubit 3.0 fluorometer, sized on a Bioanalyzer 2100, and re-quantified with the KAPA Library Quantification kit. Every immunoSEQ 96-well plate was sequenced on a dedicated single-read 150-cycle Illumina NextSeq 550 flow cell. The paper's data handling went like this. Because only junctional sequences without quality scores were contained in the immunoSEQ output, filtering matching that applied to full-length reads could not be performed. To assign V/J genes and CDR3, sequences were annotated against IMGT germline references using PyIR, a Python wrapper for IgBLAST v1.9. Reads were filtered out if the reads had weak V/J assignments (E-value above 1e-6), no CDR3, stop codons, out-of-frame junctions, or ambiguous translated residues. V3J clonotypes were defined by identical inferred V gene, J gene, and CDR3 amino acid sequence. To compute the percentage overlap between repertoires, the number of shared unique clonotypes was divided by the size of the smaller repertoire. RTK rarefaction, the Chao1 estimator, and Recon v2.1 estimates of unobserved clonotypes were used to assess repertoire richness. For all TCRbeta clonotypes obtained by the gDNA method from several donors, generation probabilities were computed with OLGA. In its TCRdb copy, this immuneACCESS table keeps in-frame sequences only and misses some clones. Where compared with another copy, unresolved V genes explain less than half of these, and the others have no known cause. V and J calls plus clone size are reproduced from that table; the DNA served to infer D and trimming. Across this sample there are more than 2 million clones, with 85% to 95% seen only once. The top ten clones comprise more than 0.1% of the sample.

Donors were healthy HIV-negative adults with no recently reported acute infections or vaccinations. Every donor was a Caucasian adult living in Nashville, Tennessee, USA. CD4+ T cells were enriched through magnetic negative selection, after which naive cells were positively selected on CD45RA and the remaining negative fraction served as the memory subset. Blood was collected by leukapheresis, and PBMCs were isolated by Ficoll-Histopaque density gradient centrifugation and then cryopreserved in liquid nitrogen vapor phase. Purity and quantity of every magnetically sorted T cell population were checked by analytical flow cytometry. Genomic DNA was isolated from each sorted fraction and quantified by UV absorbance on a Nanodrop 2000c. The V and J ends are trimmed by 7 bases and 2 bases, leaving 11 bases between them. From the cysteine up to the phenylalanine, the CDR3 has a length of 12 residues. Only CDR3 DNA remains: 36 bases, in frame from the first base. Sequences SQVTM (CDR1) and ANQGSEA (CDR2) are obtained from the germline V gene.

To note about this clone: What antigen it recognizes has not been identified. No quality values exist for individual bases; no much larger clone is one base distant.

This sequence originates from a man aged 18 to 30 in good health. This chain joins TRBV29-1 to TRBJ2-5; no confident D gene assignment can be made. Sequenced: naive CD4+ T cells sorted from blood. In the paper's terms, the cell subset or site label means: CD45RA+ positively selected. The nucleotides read TGCAGCGCACAAGAAGGGCAAGAGACCCAGTACTTC. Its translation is CSAQEGQETQYF.